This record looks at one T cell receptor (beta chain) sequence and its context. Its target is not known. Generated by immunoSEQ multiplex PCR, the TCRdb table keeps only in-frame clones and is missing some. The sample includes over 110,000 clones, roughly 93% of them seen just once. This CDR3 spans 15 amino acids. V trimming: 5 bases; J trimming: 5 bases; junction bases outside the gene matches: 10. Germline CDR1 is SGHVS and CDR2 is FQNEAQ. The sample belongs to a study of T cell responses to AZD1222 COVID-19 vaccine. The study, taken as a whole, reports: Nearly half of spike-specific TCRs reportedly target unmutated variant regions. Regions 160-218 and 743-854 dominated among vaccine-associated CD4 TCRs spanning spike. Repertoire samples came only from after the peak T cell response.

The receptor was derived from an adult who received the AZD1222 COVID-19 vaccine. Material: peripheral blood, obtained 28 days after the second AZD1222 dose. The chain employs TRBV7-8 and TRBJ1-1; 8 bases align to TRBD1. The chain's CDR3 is CASSLTETGATEAFF. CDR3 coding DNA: TGTGCCAGCAGCCTGACCGAGACAGGGGCGACTGAAGCTTTCTTT.